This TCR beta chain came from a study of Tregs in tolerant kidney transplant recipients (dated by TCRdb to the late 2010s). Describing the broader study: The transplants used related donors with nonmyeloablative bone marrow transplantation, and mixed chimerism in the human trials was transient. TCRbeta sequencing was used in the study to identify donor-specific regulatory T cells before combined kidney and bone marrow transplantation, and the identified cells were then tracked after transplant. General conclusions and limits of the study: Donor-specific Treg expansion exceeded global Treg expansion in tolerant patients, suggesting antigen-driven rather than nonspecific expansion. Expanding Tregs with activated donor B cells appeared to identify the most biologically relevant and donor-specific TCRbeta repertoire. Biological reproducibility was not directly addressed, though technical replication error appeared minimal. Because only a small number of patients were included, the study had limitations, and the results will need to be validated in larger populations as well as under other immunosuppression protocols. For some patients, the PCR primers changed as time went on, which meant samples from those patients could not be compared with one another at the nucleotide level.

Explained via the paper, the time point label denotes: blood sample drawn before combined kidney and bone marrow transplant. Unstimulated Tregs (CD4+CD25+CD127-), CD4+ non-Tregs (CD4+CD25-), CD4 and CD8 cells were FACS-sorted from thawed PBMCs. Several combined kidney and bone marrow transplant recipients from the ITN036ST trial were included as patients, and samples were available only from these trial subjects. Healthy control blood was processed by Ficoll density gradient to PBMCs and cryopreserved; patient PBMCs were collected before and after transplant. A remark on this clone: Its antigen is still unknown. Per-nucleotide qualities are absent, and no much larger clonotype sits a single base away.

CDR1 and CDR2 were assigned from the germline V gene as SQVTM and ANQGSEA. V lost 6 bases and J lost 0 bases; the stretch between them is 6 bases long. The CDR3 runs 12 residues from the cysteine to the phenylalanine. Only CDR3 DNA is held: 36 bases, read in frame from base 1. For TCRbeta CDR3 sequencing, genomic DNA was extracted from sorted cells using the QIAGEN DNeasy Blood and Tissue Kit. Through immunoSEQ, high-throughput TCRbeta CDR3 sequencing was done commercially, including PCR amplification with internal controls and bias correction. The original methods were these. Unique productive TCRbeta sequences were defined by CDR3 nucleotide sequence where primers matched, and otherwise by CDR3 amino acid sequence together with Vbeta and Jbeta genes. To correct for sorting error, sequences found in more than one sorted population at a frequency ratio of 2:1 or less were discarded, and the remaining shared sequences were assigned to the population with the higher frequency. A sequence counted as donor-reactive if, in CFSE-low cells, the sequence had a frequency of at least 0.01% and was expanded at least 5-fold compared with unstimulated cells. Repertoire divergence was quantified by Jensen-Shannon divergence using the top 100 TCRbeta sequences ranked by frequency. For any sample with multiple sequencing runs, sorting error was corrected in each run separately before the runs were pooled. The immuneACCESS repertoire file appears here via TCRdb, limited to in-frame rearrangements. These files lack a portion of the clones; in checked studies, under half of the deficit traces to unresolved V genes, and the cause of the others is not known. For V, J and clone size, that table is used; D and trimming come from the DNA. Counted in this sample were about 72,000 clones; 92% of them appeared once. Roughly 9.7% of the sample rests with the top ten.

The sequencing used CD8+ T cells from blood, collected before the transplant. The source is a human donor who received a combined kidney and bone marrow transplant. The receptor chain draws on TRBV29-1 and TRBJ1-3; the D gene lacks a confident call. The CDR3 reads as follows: CSVRSSGNTIYF. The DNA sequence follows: TGCAGCGTAAGGAGCTCTGGAAACACCATATATTTT.